These T cell receptor beta chains were read from a single sample in a study of technical replicates of blood from a handful of donors. Sequenced by immunoSEQ multiplex PCR; TCRdb stores in-frame clones only, minus some. The table lists some 94,000 clones, 90% to 97% of them singletons. Specimen: T cells isolated from PBMCs. Receptors were obtained from a human donor in good health. The CDR3 runs from the conserved cysteine through the conserved F or W. A D gene is named only where the DNA matches it firmly. A clone size is listed for some rows: how often the clone was seen (once, few, many), or a class if it is expanded.

V gene: TRBV5-1; CDR3 length: 16; J gene: TRBJ2-2; D gene: TRBD2; clone size: -; CDR3 DNA: TGCGCCAGCAGCTTGAACCAGCGGGAGTTAAGCGGGGAGCTGTTTTTT; CDR3 protein: CASSLNQRELSGELFF
V gene: TRBV7-3; CDR3 length: 14; J gene: TRBJ1-3; D gene: TRBD1; clone size: -; CDR3 DNA: TGTGCCAGCAGCCTTACAGGGGGAGGAAACACCATATATTTT; CDR3 protein: CASSLTGGGNTIYF
V gene: TRBV7-3; CDR3 length: 13; J gene: TRBJ2-7; D gene: TRBD2; clone size: -; CDR3 DNA: TGTGCCAGCAGTCTAGCGGGTGGCTACGAGCAGTACTTC; CDR3 protein: CASSLAGGYEQYF
V gene: TRBV9; CDR3 length: 15; J gene: TRBJ2-5; D gene: -; clone size: -; CDR3 DNA: TGTGCCAGCAGCGTAGGGGGAGGTAACCAAGAGACCCAGTACTTC; CDR3 protein: CASSVGGGNQETQYF
V gene: TRBV7-8; CDR3 length: 17; J gene: TRBJ2-4; D gene: TRBD2; clone size: once; CDR3 DNA: TGTGCCAGCAGCTTAGAACTAGCGGGAGAGGGCAAAAACATTCAGTACTTC; CDR3 protein: CASSLELAGEGKNIQYF
V gene: TRBV28; CDR3 length: 13; J gene: TRBJ2-7; D gene: -; clone size: -; CDR3 DNA: TGTGCCAGCAGTCCAGACTTCGGTGGCGAGCAGTACTTC; CDR3 protein: CASSPDFGGEQYF
V gene: TRBV6-1; CDR3 length: 15; J gene: TRBJ2-7; D gene: -; clone size: -; CDR3 DNA: TGTGCCAGCGGAGATAGCGGAGTCAGCTCCTACGAGCAGTACTTC; CDR3 protein: CASGDSGVSSYEQYF
V gene: TRBV28; CDR3 length: 15; J gene: TRBJ1-2; D gene: -; clone size: -; CDR3 DNA: TGTGCCAGCACCACGGGACAAATAAGGGATAATGGCTACACCTTC; CDR3 protein: CASTTGQIRDNGYTF
V gene: TRBV13; CDR3 length: 14; J gene: TRBJ2-7; D gene: TRBD1; clone size: -; CDR3 DNA: TGTGCCAGCAGCCGCCGGGACAGGGCTGACGAGCAGTACTTC; CDR3 protein: CASSRRDRADEQYF
V gene: TRBV15; CDR3 length: 14; J gene: TRBJ1-5; D gene: -; clone size: once; CDR3 DNA: TGTGCCACCAGCAGGGACATATCTAATCAGCCCCAGCATTTT; CDR3 protein: CATSRDISNQPQHF
V gene: TRBV11-3; CDR3 length: 12; J gene: TRBJ2-1; D gene: -; clone size: -; CDR3 DNA: TGTGCCAGCAGCTGGGGCCCGAATGAGCAGTTCTTC; CDR3 protein: CASSWGPNEQFF
V gene: TRBV28; CDR3 length: 15; J gene: TRBJ2-5; D gene: TRBD1; clone size: -; CDR3 DNA: TGTGCCAGCAGTTATGGACAGGGATTCCAAGAGACCCAGTACTTC; CDR3 protein: CASSYGQGFQETQYF
V gene: TRBV21-1; CDR3 length: 14; J gene: TRBJ1-5; D gene: -; clone size: -; CDR3 DNA: TGTGCCAGCTTTTGTACTCTCGGAGGTCAGCCCCAGCATTTT; CDR3 protein: CASFCTLGGQPQHF
V gene: TRBV6-1; CDR3 length: 13; J gene: TRBJ1-5; D gene: -; clone size: -; CDR3 DNA: TGTGCCAGCTCGCAGGGGAACAATCAGCCCCAGCATTTT; CDR3 protein: CASSQGNNQPQHF
V gene: TRBV7-9; CDR3 length: 14; J gene: TRBJ2-3; D gene: -; clone size: once; CDR3 DNA: TGTGCCAGCAGCCTACGACAAGCCACAGATACGCAGTATTTT; CDR3 protein: CASSLRQATDTQYF